Below, 26 T cell receptor beta chains from the same sample are listed, as sequenced in a study of T cell changes during pregnancy in multiple sclerosis (dated by TCRdb to about 2019). Receptor libraries were prepared by the immunoSEQ multiplex PCR assay. Not all clones reach the TCRdb copy of this immuneACCESS table, which keeps in-frame sequences only. Checked studies attribute under half of the gap to unresolved V genes and leave the rest unexplained. For this sample the table gives tens of thousands of clones, of which 92% were detected only once. The top ten constitute 3% to 4.5% of the sample. This specimen was peripheral blood, taken after pregnancy. The receptors stem from a female donor in good health, enrolled as a control in a pregnancy study.

This clone was found once. This sequence joins TRBV19 and TRBJ1-5, with 9 bases lining up with TRBD1. The CDR3 has 15 residues. In germline, CDR1 is LNHDA, CDR2 SQIVND (reference sequence). Trimming cost V 5 bases and J 6 bases; bases outside gene matches: 8. The CDR3, as DNA: TGTGCCAGTAGTGCCCGGGACAGGGCCCCTCAGCCCCAGCATTTT. This translates into CASSARDRAPQPQHF.

This sequence joins TRBV5-1 and TRBJ2-2, with TRBD1 matching over 9 bases. The germline V gene encodes CDR1 SGHRS and CDR2 YFSETQ. Trimming at V came to 7 bases and at J to 4 bases, leaving 8 bases not matched to a gene. This CDR3 has 15 amino acids. As DNA, the CDR3 is TGCGCCAGCTGGCGGACAGGGGAGTCCACCGGGGAGCTGTTTTTT. Translating gives CASWRTGESTGELFF.

This rearrangement joins TRBV29-1 to TRBJ2-7; 10 bases map to TRBD2. The length of the CDR3 is 15 residues. Germline V gene data show CDR1 as SQVTM and CDR2 as ANQGSEA. After removal of 6 bases from V and 6 bases from J, the junction contained 14 bases not matched to a gene. CDR3 amino acids: CSVGGSSGSRSEQYF. CDR3 coding DNA: TGCAGCGTGGGCGGCTCTAGCGGGAGTCGAAGCGAGCAGTACTTC.

This rearrangement joins TRBV10-3 to TRBJ2-2, with 8 bases identical to TRBD2. Germline V lookup: CDR1 ENHRY, CDR2 SYGVKD. The junction had 22 bases not matched to a gene; V was cut back by 7 bases and J by 6 bases. The CDR3 has 19 amino acids. CDR3 protein: CAITSGLEDTFFGAGELFF. Written as DNA, the CDR3 is TGTGCCATCACTTCGGGACTAGAGGACACGTTCTTTGGTGCCGGGGAGCTGTTTTTT.

This chain uses TRBV11-2 with TRBJ2-7; a weak D match, TRBD2 (6 bases). V lost 6 bases and J 8 bases, leaving 11 bases between the germline ends. Germline CDR1 SGHAT, CDR2 FQNNGV. The CDR3 length is 11 residues. The CDR3 nucleotides are TGTGCCAGCAGGGAGGGGACTCAGCAGTACTTC. Protein: CASREGTQQYF.

The chain is built from TRBV5-1 and TRBJ2-7; 7 positions match TRBD1. CDR1 and CDR2 from the germline V gene are SGHRS and YFSETQ. V trimming: 3 bases; J trimming: 5 bases; junction bases outside the gene matches: 11. This CDR3 spans 15 amino acids. CDR3 sequence reads: CASSSRGGGFDEQYF. The CDR3 bases are TGCGCCAGCAGCTCCCGAGGGGGCGGGTTTGACGAGCAGTACTTC.

The CDR3 loop is CASSLARDRASNQPQHF. DNA for the CDR3: TGTGCCAGCAGCTTGGCACGGGACAGGGCTTCCAATCAGCCCCAGCATTTT. This sequence joins TRBV7-8 and TRBJ1-5, with TRBD1 matching 9 bases. This CDR3 comprises 17 residues. Trimming removed 3 bases from V and 3 bases from J; junction bases left unmatched: 9. The germline V gene encodes CDR1 SGHVS and CDR2 FQNEAQ.

J is TRBJ1-3 and V is TRBV6-6; D is possibly TRBD1 (5 bases). V lost 0 bases and J 2 bases, leaving 8 bases between the germline ends. The CDR3 covers 15 residues. Germline CDR1 reads MNHNY; CDR2 reads SVGAGI (reference sequence). The CDR3 is CASSYSGGTGNTIYF. For the CDR3, the DNA is TGTGCCAGCAGTTACTCGGGGGGGACTGGAAACACCATATATTTT.

The chain joins TRBV27 to TRBJ2-7, with TRBD1 identical over 8 bases. With V trimmed by 6 bases and J by 2 bases, 12 bases remained unmatched. This CDR3 has 16 residues. Germline V gene sequence: CDR1 MNHEY, CDR2 SMNVEV (reference sequence). The CDR3 spells CASSTAGQGHPYEQYF. CDR3 nucleotide sequence: TGTGCCAGCAGCACCGCCGGACAGGGCCATCCCTACGAGCAGTACTTC.

The chain couples TRBV5-6 to TRBJ1-6, with TRBD1 matching 7 bases. From germline, CDR1 is SGHDT and CDR2 YYEEEE. The ends lost 2 bases at V and 10 bases at J; junction bases unmatched: 15. This CDR3 region has 17 residues. This CDR3 is CASSFPVDRRSGSPLHF. DNA of the CDR3: TGTGCCAGCAGCTTTCCGGTGGACAGGCGATCAGGGTCACCCCTCCACTTT.

This clone was found once. This chain links TRBV19 with TRBJ1-1; D may be TRBD1 (6 bases). The CDR3 length is 14 residues. The germline gives CDR1 LNHDA, CDR2 SQIVND (reference sequence). Deletions cut 8 bases from V and 4 bases from J, with 17 bases between. In DNA, the CDR3 is TGTGCCAGTGGATCCGGGGGGCGAGGCACTGAAGCTTTCTTT. The encoded protein is CASGSGGRGTEAFF.

The V and J genes are TRBV11-2 and TRBJ1-6, with a tentative D call TRBD1 (5 bases). Per the germline V gene, CDR1 is SGHAT and CDR2 is FQNNGV. CDR3 length: 16 residues. Trimming left V 4 bases short and J 5 bases short, with 15 bases between. CDR3 DNA sequence: TGTGCCAGCAGCTGGGGGGGGAATATCGATAATTCACCCCTCCACTTT. Encoded protein: CASSWGGNIDNSPLHF.

This clone is a singleton in its sample. The V gene is TRBV4-3, the J gene TRBJ2-7; D is possibly TRBD2 (5 bases). CDR1 LGHNA and CDR2 YSLEER come from the germline V gene. V was shortened by 0 bases and J by 3 bases, with 15 bases between the two germline ends. CDR3 length: 16 residues. The CDR3 loop reads CASSQDLDGGLYEQYF. The CDR3 coding sequence is TGCGCCAGCAGCCAAGATTTGGATGGTGGACTCTACGAGCAGTACTTC.

The chain couples TRBV6-1 to TRBJ2-5; D is possibly TRBD1 (6 bases). Germline V gene sequence: CDR1 MNHNS, CDR2 SASEGT. V lost 4 bases and J lost 4, with 13 bases in between. The CDR3 has 14 residues. The CDR3 region is CASSVGASGETQYF. The DNA of the CDR3 is TGTGCCAGCAGTGTGGGGGCATCGGGAGAGACCCAGTACTTC.

This chain uses TRBV2 with TRBJ2-2; 8 positions agree with TRBD1. Germline values: CDR1 SNHLY, CDR2 FYNNEI. The ends lost 6 bases at V and 3 bases at J; junction bases unmatched: 6. The CDR3 is made up of 15 amino acids. CDR3 in amino acids: CASSRTGMDTGELFF. CDR3 nucleotides: TGTGCCAGCAGCCGGACAGGGATGGACACCGGGGAGCTGTTTTTT. The variable domain in full, with the rest retrieved from reference TRBV2 and TRBJ2-2, is EPEVTQTPSHQVTQMGQEVILRCVPISNHLYFYWYRQILGQKVEFLVSFYNNEISEKSEIFDDQFSVERPDGSNFTLKIRSTKLEDSAMYFCASSRTGMDTGELFFGEGSRLTVL.

This clone was counted a single time. The V and J genes are TRBV27 and TRBJ2-1; the D is unclear. Germline values: CDR1 MNHEY, CDR2 SMNVEV (reference sequence). This CDR3 is 14 amino acids long. Trimming took off 3 bases at V and 5 bases at J, with 11 bases between the two ends. CDR3 sequence (DNA): TGTGCCAGCAGTTTTTTCCCCTATGACAATGAGCAGTTCTTC. This codes for CASSFFPYDNEQFF.

The V and J genes are TRBV11-2 and TRBJ2-1, with D possibly matching TRBD1 (6 bases). The CDR3 is 15 residues long. V was trimmed by 3 bases and J by 0 bases, leaving 9 bases between them. Germline lookup yields CDR1 SGHAT and CDR2 FQNNGV. The CDR3 nucleotides are TGTGCCAGCAGCTTGGTAGGGGGCTCCTACAATGAGCAGTTCTTC. Encoded protein: CASSLVGGSYNEQFF.

The J gene is TRBJ2-5, the V gene TRBV29-1; TRBD1 aligns across 7 bases. Trimming cost V 4 bases and J 4 bases; bases outside gene matches: 9. This CDR3 contains 14 residues. CDR1 is SQVTM, CDR2 ANQGSEA, per germline. Here the CDR3 reads CSVVTGSRRETQYF. The CDR3 nucleotides are TGCAGCGTTGTGACAGGGTCTCGTCGAGAGACCCAGTACTTC.

J is TRBJ2-7 and V is TRBV6-1; tentative D call: TRBD1 (6 bases). The ends were cut back, 11 bases at V and 2 bases at J, with 13 bases in the middle. There are 12 residues in the CDR3. Germline loops: CDR1 MNHNS, CDR2 SASEGT. CDR3 in DNA: TGTGCCGCTCAGGGGATCCCCTACGAGCAGTACTTC. Translating it yields CAAQGIPYEQYF.

This clone was counted a single time. The CDR3 is CASNEQGWNSPLHF. The CDR3 coding sequence is TGCGCCAGCAACGAACAGGGTTGGAATTCACCCCTCCACTTT. The chain links TRBV5-1 to TRBJ1-6; possibly TRBD1 for D (6 bases). Deletions cut 6 bases from V and 7 bases from J, with 14 bases between. The germline V gene encodes CDR1 SGHRS and CDR2 YFSETQ. The CDR3 contains 14 residues.

The gene calls are TRBV18 and TRBJ1-5, with TRBD1 matching over 9 bases. The CDR3 runs 17 residues. In germline, CDR1 is KGHSH, CDR2 LQKENI. Trimming took 7 bases from V and 0 from J; bases not matched to a gene: 10. CDR3 in amino acids: CASLPGQGSISNQPQHF. The CDR3, as DNA: TGTGCCAGCTTACCGGGACAGGGTTCAATTAGCAATCAGCCCCAGCATTTT.

The rearrangement links TRBV30 to TRBJ1-5; D remains unclear. In germline, CDR1 is GTSNPN, CDR2 SVGIG (reference sequence). The V end was cut by 2 bases, the J end by 0 bases, with 5 bases between. The CDR3 is 13 residues long. The CDR3 reads CAWSFNSNQPQHF. CDR3 DNA sequence: TGTGCCTGGAGTTTTAATAGCAATCAGCCCCAGCATTTT.

The chain has TRBV5-5 and TRBJ2-5; possibly TRBD1 for D (6 bases). This CDR3 has 17 amino acids. Deletions cut 1 base from V and 5 bases from J, with 21 bases between. Germline CDR1 is SGHKS and CDR2 is YYEKEE (reference sequence). The CDR3 loop is CASSLKLGALGMETQYF. DNA of the CDR3: TGTGCCAGCAGCTTGAAGTTGGGGGCCTTGGGTATGGAGACCCAGTACTTC.

CDR3 region: CASSFTPDRVGTGELFF. In nucleotides, the CDR3 is TGTGCCAGCAGTTTCACCCCGGACAGGGTGGGCACCGGGGAGCTGTTTTTT. The chain links TRBV27 to TRBJ2-2; 8 nucleotides match TRBD1. V dropped 3 bases and J dropped 4; count of bases not matched to a gene: 10. The CDR3 spans 17 residues. Germline CDR1 is MNHEY and CDR2 is SMNVEV (reference sequence).

The chain joins TRBV7-2 to TRBJ2-1; D is unclear. Germline V gives CDR1 SGHTA, CDR2 FQGNSA. The CDR3 spans 17 residues. Between the trimmed V and J ends, which lost 2 bases and 0 bases, there was a span of 14 bases. The DNA for the CDR3 is TGTGCCAGCAGCTTAAATGAAGCGCTAAGCTCCTACAATGAGCAGTTCTTC. Its translation is CASSLNEALSSYNEQFF.

V gene TRBV28 combines with J gene TRBJ1-1, with 7 bases lining up with TRBD1. The CDR3 sequence is 13 residues long. CDR1 is MDHEN, CDR2 SYDVKM, per germline. Trimming took 10 bases from V and 1 from J; bases not matched to a gene: 6. CDR3 protein: CANSGTANTEAFF. In DNA form, the CDR3 reads TGTGCCAACTCCGGGACAGCGAACACTGAAGCTTTCTTT.